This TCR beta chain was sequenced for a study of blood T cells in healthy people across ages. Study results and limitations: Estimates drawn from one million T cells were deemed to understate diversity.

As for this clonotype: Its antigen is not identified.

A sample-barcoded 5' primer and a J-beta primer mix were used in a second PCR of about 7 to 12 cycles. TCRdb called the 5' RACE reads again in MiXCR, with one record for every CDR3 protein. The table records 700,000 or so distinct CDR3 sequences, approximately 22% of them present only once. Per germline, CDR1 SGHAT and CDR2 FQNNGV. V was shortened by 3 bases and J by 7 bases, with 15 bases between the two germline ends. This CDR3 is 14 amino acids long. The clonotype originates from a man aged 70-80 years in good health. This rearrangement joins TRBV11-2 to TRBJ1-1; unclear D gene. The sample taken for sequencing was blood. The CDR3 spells CASSFPGPEGEAFF. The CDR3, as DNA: TGTGCCAGCAGCTTCCCCGGCCCCGAGGGTGAAGCTTTCTTT.